This T cell receptor beta chain was sequenced for a study of response to subunit inactivated influenza vaccine. One entry per CDR3 protein, called by TCRdb with MiXCR from the RT-PCR reads. The data contain hundreds of thousands of distinct CDR3 sequences, 6.5% to 8% of them singletons. Germline lookup yields CDR1 MNHEY and CDR2 SVGAGI. There are 13 residues in the CDR3. Trimming shortened V by 1 base and J by 0 bases, and 3 bases separated the two germline ends. This clonotype has a handful of counts. The V call is TRBV6-5, the J call TRBJ1-1; D gene uncertain. This sequence was found in a man aged 50 to 69 who received an inactivated influenza vaccine. The sample here was PBMCs from blood, taken 23 to 25 months after vaccination. CDR3 region: CASSYFLNTEAFF. Here the CDR3 DNA reads TGTGCCAGCAGTTACTTCCTGAACACTGAAGCTTTCTTT.